This T cell receptor (beta chain) was identified during a study of vaccination and CD4 T cells after COVID-19. Study at large: Convalescent participants consisted of six males and four females, two being Hispanic. Each control culture was treated with a CEFX pool, an HIV-1 Nef pool, or no peptide.

With V trimmed by 6 bases and J by 4 bases, 5 bases remained unmatched. There are 14 residues in the CDR3. Germline CDR1 and CDR2: MGHDK and SYGVNS. Treatment indicated: roughly 10-day PBMC culture with coronavirus spike peptide pools or control peptides (ViraFEST assay). Details on this clonotype: The antigen is not known.

Sequencing of cultured CD4+ T cell DNA used the Oncomine TCR Beta short-read assay. TCRdb passed the PCR reads through MiXCR, listing each CDR3 protein once. The data hold roughly 19,000 distinct CDR3 sequences, with approximately 70% observed a single time. The sequence derives from a human donor who had recovered from COVID-19. The sequencing input was CD4+ T cells from blood, cultured in vitro. The rearrangement uses TRBV25-1 and TRBJ2-3; 9 bases agree with TRBD2. CDR3 nucleotide sequence: TGTGCCAGCAGGGAGGGCGGGAGGGCAGATACGCAGTATTTT. Translation: CASREGGRADTQYF.